What follows are 4 T cell receptor beta chains derived from one specimen sequenced in a study of CD8 T cells in Susac syndrome. RNA totalling roughly 0.45 to 1 ug underwent reverse transcription with random hexamers. TCRdb re-called the immunoSEQ multiplex PCR reads through MiXCR, storing one row per CDR3 protein. The profile shows about 130,000 distinct CDR3 sequences, around 93% of them singletons. The sequencing sample was made of CD8+ T cells from PBMCs. These TCRs come from a human donor with Susac syndrome.

This clonotype occurred once. The CDR3 here is CASSQSLGPLELFF. DNA for the CDR3: TGTGCCAGCAGCCAATCACTGGGACCTCTGGAGCTGTTTTTT. The chain carries TRBV3-1 and TRBJ2-2; either TRBD1 or TRBD2 may fit D (5 bases each). CDR3 length: 14 amino acids. The germline V and J ends were trimmed by 2 bases and 10 bases, with 14 bases remaining between them. Germline CDR1 is LGHDT and CDR2 is YNNKEL (reference sequence).

The J gene is TRBJ1-1, the V gene TRBV7-2, with a tentative D call TRBD1 (5 bases). The CDR3 sequence is 14 residues long. Germline CDR1 SGHTA, CDR2 FQGNSA. V lost 1 base, J lost 3 bases, and 9 bases lay in between. The CDR3 nucleotides read TGTGCCAGCAGCTTAGGCCAGGGAGACACTGAAGCTTTCTTT. Its protein is CASSLGQGDTEAFF.

This chain joins TRBV15 and TRBJ1-2; D not certain. V gave up 1 base and J gave up 1 base, with 10 bases separating them. CDR1 and CDR2 from the germline V gene are LNHNV and YYDKDF (reference sequence). CDR3 length: 15 amino acids. The CDR3 DNA is TGTGCCACCAGCAGAGTCGAGGGTTTTAACTATGGCTACACCTTC. Translating it yields CATSRVEGFNYGYTF.

CDR3 nucleotides: TGCAGCGTTGATGCGGGCTCGGACACTGAAGCTTTCTTT. Translation gives CSVDAGSDTEAFF. This rearrangement joins TRBV29-1 to TRBJ1-1; no clear D. The CDR3 consists of 13 residues. From germline, CDR1 is SQVTM and CDR2 ANQGSEA. The V end was cut by 3 bases, the J end by 3 bases, with 11 bases between.